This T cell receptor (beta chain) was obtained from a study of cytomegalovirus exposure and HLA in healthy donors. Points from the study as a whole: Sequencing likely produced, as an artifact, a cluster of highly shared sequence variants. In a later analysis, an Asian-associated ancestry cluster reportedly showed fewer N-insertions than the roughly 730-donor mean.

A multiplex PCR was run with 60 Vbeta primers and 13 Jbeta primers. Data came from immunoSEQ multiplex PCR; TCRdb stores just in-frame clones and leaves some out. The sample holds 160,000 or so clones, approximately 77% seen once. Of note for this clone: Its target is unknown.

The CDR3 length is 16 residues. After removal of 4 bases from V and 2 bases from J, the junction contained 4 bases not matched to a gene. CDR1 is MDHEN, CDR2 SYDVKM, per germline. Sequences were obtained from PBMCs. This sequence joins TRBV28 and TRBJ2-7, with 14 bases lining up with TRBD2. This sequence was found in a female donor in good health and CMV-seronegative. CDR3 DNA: TGTGCCAGCAGTTCCGGGACTAGCGGGAGACCCTACGAGCAGTACTTC. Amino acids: CASSSGTSGRPYEQYF.